The rows below give T cell receptor beta chains drawn from one sample of a study of T cell changes during pregnancy in multiple sclerosis. The protocol was immunoSEQ multiplex PCR, while the TCRdb copy is restricted to in-frame clones and leaves out a portion. The sample consists of tens of thousands of clones, 80% to 95% of them appearing once. Sequenced here: CD4+ T cells from peripheral blood mononuclear cells, sampled after pregnancy. Receptors were obtained from a female donor in good health, enrolled as a control in a pregnancy study. CDR3s include the opening cysteine and the closing phenylalanine or tryptophan. D genes are given only for firm matches. Clone size is not always given. Where it is, it says once, few, many or a class for expanded clones.

d_call,j_call,v_call,clone_size,cdr3_aa,cdr3_nt
.,TRBJ1-4,TRBV5-1,.,CASSLPEDRPNEKLFF,TGCGCCAGCAGCTTGCCCGAGGACAGACCTAATGAAAAACTGTTTTTT
.,TRBJ2-3,TRBV5-1,once,CASSLYSLGTDTQYF,TGCGCCAGCAGCTTGTATTCCCTCGGCACAGATACGCAGTATTTT
.,TRBJ1-6,TRBV28,.,CASSSQGEGNSPLHF,TGTGCCAGCAGTTCCCAAGGAGAAGGAAATTCACCCCTCCACTTT
TRBD2,TRBJ2-1,TRBV7-2,.,CASSLNSGGAEEQFF,TGTGCCAGCTCCCTGAATAGCGGGGGGGCCGAAGAGCAGTTCTTC
TRBD1,TRBJ2-3,TRBV29-1,.,CSVEPTGSRQYF,TGCAGCGTTGAACCGACAGGGAGTAGGCAGTATTTT
TRBD2,TRBJ2-3,TRBV4-3,.,CASSQDPAGGQADTQYF,TGCGCCAGCAGCCAAGATCCAGCGGGGGGGCAGGCAGATACGCAGTATTTT
TRBD2,TRBJ2-1,TRBV7-3,once,CASSWTSGVNEQFF,TGTGCCAGCAGCTGGACTAGCGGGGTTAATGAGCAGTTCTTC
.,TRBJ2-7,TRBV19,.,CASRDPTGFTYEQYF,TGTGCCAGTAGAGATCCGACAGGATTTACCTACGAGCAGTACTTC
.,TRBJ2-4,TRBV4-2,.,CASRQDLTKNIQYF,TGTGCCAGCCGGCAGGATCTGACCAAAAACATTCAGTACTTC
TRBD2,TRBJ2-5,TRBV10-3,once,CATRAGGKETQYF,TGTGCCACCCGGGCGGGGGGGAAAGAGACCCAGTACTTC
.,TRBJ1-2,TRBV5-1,.,CASSSANRDNYGYTF,TGCGCCAGCAGCTCAGCCAACAGGGATAACTATGGCTACACCTTC
TRBD2,TRBJ2-1,TRBV28,.,CASSSGGHEQFF,TGTGCCAGCAGCTCGGGAGGACATGAGCAGTTCTTC
TRBD1,TRBJ2-7,TRBV2,.,CASSLDRRYEQYF,TGTGCCAGCAGTTTGGACAGGCGCTACGAGCAGTACTTC
.,TRBJ1-5,TRBV19,.,CASSIVRQASYSNQPQHF,TGTGCCAGTAGTATAGTGCGACAGGCAAGTTATAGCAATCAGCCCCAGCATTTT
.,TRBJ1-4,TRBV18,.,CASSPGGLNEKLFF,TGTGCCAGCTCACCAGGGGGCCTAAATGAAAAACTGTTTTTT
TRBD1,TRBJ2-1,TRBV7-6,.,CASSVQGSLGEQFF,TGTGCCAGCAGCGTACAGGGGTCCCTGGGGGAGCAGTTCTTC
.,TRBJ2-7,TRBV30,.,CAWSVFSVAPTPYEQYF,TGTGCCTGGAGTGTATTCTCGGTCGCACCAACTCCCTACGAGCAGTACTTC
.,TRBJ2-3,TRBV7-2,.,CASRGERLSTDTQYF,TGTGCCAGCCGCGGAGAGAGACTTAGCACAGATACGCAGTATTTT
.,TRBJ2-2,TRBV4-3,.,CASSQEGGVSGELFF,TGCGCCAGCAGCCAAGAGGGCGGGGTGTCGGGGGAGCTGTTTTTT
TRBD1,TRBJ2-5,TRBV6-1,.,CASTRTGSVETQYF,TGTGCCAGCACTAGGACAGGGTCGGTGGAGACCCAGTACTTC
.,TRBJ2-5,TRBV29-1,.,CSVRDRSYQETQYF,TGCAGCGTTCGTGACAGGTCCTACCAAGAGACCCAGTACTTC
TRBD1,TRBJ1-1,TRBV9,.,CASSPQGQQNTEAFF,TGTGCCAGCAGCCCCCAGGGACAGCAGAACACTGAAGCTTTCTTT
TRBD2,TRBJ2-7,TRBV19,.,CASSISGGLPSEQYF,TGTGCCAGTAGTATTAGCGGGGGGCTCCCCTCCGAGCAGTACTTC
.,TRBJ1-1,TRBV7-9,.,CASSPWTANTEAFF,TGTGCCAGCAGCCCGTGGACAGCGAACACTGAAGCTTTCTTT
.,TRBJ1-2,TRBV12-5,.,CASGLVIYGGRSPGYTF,TGTGCTAGTGGTTTGGTAATCTACGGGGGTAGAAGTCCCGGCTACACCTTC
.,TRBJ1-1,TRBV30,.,CAWSGGEDTEAFF,TGTGCCTGGAGTGGGGGGGAGGACACTGAAGCTTTCTTT
TRBD1,TRBJ1-2,TRBV10-3,.,CAISEQGAGGYTF,TGTGCCATCAGCGAACAGGGGGCGGGTGGCTACACCTTC
.,TRBJ2-5,TRBV7-2,.,CASSLDRVGETQYF,TGTGCCAGCAGCTTAGACAGGGTCGGGGAGACCCAGTACTTC
.,TRBJ1-1,TRBV5-1,.,CASSFQDRDEAFF,TGCGCCAGCAGCTTCCAAGACCGGGATGAAGCTTTCTTT
.,TRBJ1-1,TRBV29-1,.,CSVDTTGSTEAFF,TGCAGCGTTGATACTACGGGGAGCACTGAAGCTTTCTTT
TRBD1,TRBJ1-1,TRBV4-2,.,CASSQDPGTGWFVENTEAFF,TGTGCCAGCAGCCAAGATCCCGGGACAGGGTGGTTTGTCGAGAACACTGAAGCTTTCTTT
.,TRBJ1-2,TRBV2,.,CASTLFPRDYGYTF,TGTGCCAGCACCCTCTTCCCCCGAGACTATGGCTACACCTTC
.,TRBJ2-3,TRBV7-2,.,CASSPGGGIVDTQYF,TGTGCCAGCAGCCCCGGTGGGGGGATCGTGGATACGCAGTATTTT
TRBD1,TRBJ1-2,TRBV5-6,.,CASSAEPTGAGGYTF,TGTGCCAGCAGCGCTGAACCCACAGGGGCGGGCGGCTACACCTTC
TRBD2,TRBJ2-2,TRBV10-3,.,CAIRPGLAANTGELFF,TGTGCCATCAGGCCCGGACTAGCGGCGAACACCGGGGAGCTGTTTTTT
TRBD1,TRBJ1-2,TRBV5-4,.,CASSGRRTGGNYGYTF,TGTGCCAGCAGCGGCAGACGGACAGGGGGTAACTATGGCTACACCTTC
.,TRBJ1-2,TRBV27,.,CASRSSGGYTF,TGTGCCAGCAGATCCTCGGGAGGCTACACCTTC
TRBD2,TRBJ2-1,TRBV12-5,once,CASAGSGGIYNEQFF,TGTGCTAGTGCCGGGTCGGGGGGGATTTACAATGAGCAGTTCTTC
TRBD1,TRBJ2-1,TRBV11-3,.,CASSHDRGGYNEQFF,TGTGCCAGCAGCCATGACAGGGGGGGTTACAATGAGCAGTTCTTC
TRBD1,TRBJ2-5,TRBV5-1,.,CATRQGDEGTQYF,TGCGCCACCAGACAGGGGGACGAAGGCACCCAGTACTTC
.,TRBJ1-1,TRBV28,.,CASNVQVLRFEAFF,TGTGCCAGCAATGTACAGGTTTTGAGGTTCGAAGCTTTCTTT
TRBD2,TRBJ2-5,TRBV5-1,.,CASSLPGLAGEGTQYF,TGCGCCAGCAGCTTACCTGGACTAGCGGGGGAAGGGACCCAGTACTTC
.,TRBJ2-3,TRBV7-7,.,CASSFAGGADTQYF,TGTGCTAGCAGCTTTGCCGGGGGTGCAGATACGCAGTATTTT
.,TRBJ1-1,TRBV18,.,CASSPWSGNTEAFF,TGTGCCAGCTCACCGTGGTCGGGGAACACTGAAGCTTTCTTT
.,TRBJ1-5,TRBV28,.,CASRGASGRNQPQHF,TGTGCCAGCCGGGGGGCATCTGGGCGCAATCAGCCCCAGCATTTT
.,TRBJ2-2,TRBV6-5,.,CASKQDSANTGELFF,TGTGCCAGCAAGCAGGACAGCGCGAACACCGGGGAGCTGTTTTTT
TRBD2,TRBJ2-2,TRBV2,.,CASTGGGRSGELFF,TGTGCCAGCACGGGCGGGGGGCGGTCCGGGGAGCTGTTTTTT
.,TRBJ1-1,TRBV11-2,few,CASSRMGPEAFF,TGTGCCAGCAGCCGCATGGGGCCTGAAGCTTTCTTT
.,TRBJ2-2,TRBV1,few,CTSSQGDRGLFF,TGCACCAGCAGCCAGGGGGACAGGGGGCTGTTTTTT
.,TRBJ1-1,TRBV11-2,.,CASSSDGGRTEAFF,TGTGCCAGCAGCTCTGATGGAGGGAGGACTGAAGCTTTCTTT
.,TRBJ1-5,TRBV2,once,CATSLFDQPQHF,TGTGCCACCTCCCTTTTTGATCAGCCCCAGCATTTT
.,TRBJ1-1,TRBV19,.,CASGTREGEAFF,TGTGCCAGTGGGACCAGGGAGGGTGAAGCTTTCTTT
.,TRBJ1-4,TRBV7-7,.,CASSLYLNEKLFF,TGTGCTAGCAGCCTCTACCTTAATGAAAAACTGTTTTTT
.,TRBJ1-6,TRBV6-6,.,CASSYDRGTSPLHF,TGTGCCAGCAGTTACGATAGGGGCACGTCACCCCTCCACTTT
.,TRBJ1-2,TRBV19,.,CASIRIGDYGYTF,TGTGCCAGTATCAGGATCGGGGACTATGGCTACACCTTC
.,TRBJ1-1,TRBV11-1,.,CASSLISGRSQAFF,TGTGCCAGCAGCTTAATTTCAGGTCGGTCTCAAGCTTTCTTT
TRBD1,TRBJ1-6,TRBV7-9,.,CASSLAGTGLSSPLHF,TGTGCCAGCAGCTTGGCCGGGACAGGGTTGAGCTCACCCCTCCACTTT